What follows is one T cell receptor (beta chain) and its context. Antigen unknown. This record comes from a study of OX40 agonist ivuxolimab in advanced cancers. The protocol was immunoSEQ multiplex PCR, while the TCRdb copy is restricted to in-frame clones and leaves out a portion. This sample has tens of thousands of clones, with roughly 87% found just once. Study observations and caveats: Expanded clones belonging to CD8+ T cells outnumbered, on average, those of CD4+.

The CDR3 extends over 15 amino acids. The trim removed 5 bases at V and 4 bases at J, leaving 8 bases unmatched. CDR1 MDHEN and CDR2 SYDVKM come from the germline V gene. Autoimmune disease history or systemic immunosuppression meant exclusion. Sequences were derived from CD4+ or CD8+ T cells sorted from blood, sampled in a trial of the OX40 agonist ivuxolimab. This clonotype was sampled from an adult with an advanced solid tumor such as melanoma, head and neck, liver or kidney cancer. The V call is TRBV28, the J call TRBJ2-3; TRBD1 matches at 8 bases. CDR3 nucleotides: TGTGCCAGCAGTCCCGGACAGGGCCTCGCAGATACGCAGTATTTT. It encodes CASSPGQGLADTQYF.